This T cell receptor beta chain is from a study of blood T cell repertoires in COVID-19. Per the original data handling: Amplification with reference gene primers provided the estimates of nucleated cell counts. The method was immunoSEQ multiplex PCR; TCRdb's version includes in-frame clones alone and lacks a portion of them. V, J and clone size reflect that table, while D and trimming were determined from the DNA. The sample lists 200,000 to 250,000 clones; 80% to 90% were seen once. Participants were aged about 18 to 89 years from approximately 23 US areas. Exposed volunteers were people who met a COVID-19 case within 2 weeks before study entry. The CDR3 sequence is 15 residues long. Trimming removed 1 base from V and 4 bases from J, with 13 bases in between. Germline loops: CDR1 MGHRA, CDR2 YSYEKL.

The V gene is TRBV4-1, the J gene TRBJ1-2; TRBD1 might be the D (6 bases). Sample: PBMCs or T cells enriched from blood (not recorded which). This sequence originates from a woman aged 30 to 39 who had been exposed to COVID-19. For the CDR3, the DNA is TGCGCCAGCAGCCAAGCACAGGGAGCCACCTATGGCTACACCTTC. Its translation is CASSQAQGATYGYTF.